A selection of T cell receptor beta chains follows, all from one sample in a study of T-cell memory formation after mild COVID-19. TCRdb called the 5' RACE reads again in MiXCR, with one record for every CDR3 protein. The sample carries 190,000 or so distinct CDR3 sequences, roughly a tenth recorded once. Sequenced sample: PBMCs or a T cell subset sorted from them (not recorded which). These receptors came from a man younger than 35 who had mild COVID-19 (a few samples of this study predate the infection). Cell type and time point are not known. The CDR3 runs from the conserved cysteine through the conserved F or W. The order of the fields is J gene, clone size, V gene, D gene, CDR3 protein, CDR3 DNA. A D gene is named only where the DNA matches it firmly. A row's size may be missing; if present it is once, few, many or a size class.

TRBJ1-1	NA	TRBV11-2	NA	CASSPDSYEAFF	TGTGCCAGCAGCCCAGACAGCTATGAAGCTTTCTTT
TRBJ1-3	few	TRBV12-3/TRBV12-4	TRBD1	CASTPWDRSGNTIYF	TGTGCCAGCACCCCTTGGGACAGATCGGGAAACACCATATATTTT
TRBJ1-2	few	TRBV10-3	NA	CAITGTATDYGYTF	TGTGCCATCACCGGAACCGCAACGGACTATGGCTACACCTTC
TRBJ1-2	NA	TRBV5-6	NA	CASSLARTYNYGYTF	TGTGCCAGCAGCTTGGCCAGGACTTACAACTATGGCTACACCTTC
TRBJ2-5	few	TRBV6-6	NA	CASSYSGGTETQYF	TGTGCCAGCAGTTATTCTGGGGGGACAGAGACCCAGTACTTC
TRBJ2-2	many	TRBV6-2/TRBV6-3	NA	CASSSGELFF	TGTGCCAGCAGTTCCGGGGAGCTGTTTTTT
TRBJ1-6	NA	TRBV20-1	TRBD1	CSATVTGAYNSPLHF	TGCAGTGCTACCGTAACAGGGGCCTATAATTCACCCCTCCACTTT
TRBJ2-2	few	TRBV20-1	NA	CSARGSVANTGELFF	TGCAGTGCTAGAGGGAGCGTGGCGAACACCGGGGAGCTGTTTTTT
TRBJ2-1	NA	TRBV5-1	TRBD2	CASRSSGGANEQFF	TGCGCCAGCAGGTCTAGCGGGGGGGCAAATGAGCAGTTCTTC
TRBJ2-1	few	TRBV20-1	NA	CSASSHSSYNEQFF	TGCAGTGCTAGTAGCCATAGCTCCTACAATGAGCAGTTCTTC